The 20 T cell receptor beta chains listed next were all sequenced from one sample in a study of neurological immune-mediated disorders. TCRdb processed the 5' RACE reads anew with MiXCR; each CDR3 protein has one entry. The sample has 50,000 or so distinct CDR3 sequences; about 3% are singletons. Sequencing was done on a sample of PBMCs. These TCRs come from a man aged 40-49 years with multiple sclerosis.

Worth noting for this clonotype: One base away lies a much larger clone, so this may be a sequencing read error. Without the conserved terminal phenylalanine or tryptophan, this CDR3 likely stems from a read error. The rearrangement uses TRBV20-1 and TRBJ2-7, with D perhaps assigned TRBD1 or TRBD2 (6 bases each). V lost 5 bases and J 6 bases, leaving 17 bases between the germline ends. This CDR3 is 13 amino acids long. Germline V gives CDR1 DFQATT, CDR2 SNEGSKA (reference sequence). Here the CDR3 reads CSAPVLQGGEQYL. DNA of the CDR3: TGCAGTGCTCCGGTCCTACAGGGAGGCGAGCAGTACCTC.

This clonotype was picked up many times. V is TRBV20-1 and J is TRBJ1-5, with 8 bases identical to TRBD1. CDR1 DFQATT and CDR2 SNEGSKA come from the germline V gene (reference sequence). This CDR3 contains 13 residues. V was pared by 5 bases and J by 2 bases, with 2 bases of the junction left unmatched. The CDR3 spells CSADRGGNQPQHF. The CDR3 DNA follows: TGCAGTGCTGACAGGGGTGGCAATCAGCCCCAGCATTTT.

The table lists this clonotype with many counts. The chain uses TRBV18 and TRBJ2-3; no firm D call. The CDR3 totals 16 residues. Germline assignment: CDR1 KGHSH and CDR2 LQKENI. V was cut by 0 bases and J by 0 bases, with 10 bases left in between. This chain's CDR3 is CASSPPAAYSTDTQYF. The DNA of the CDR3 is TGTGCCAGCTCACCACCGGCAGCCTATAGCACAGATACGCAGTATTTT.

The table lists this clonotype with many counts. This chain joins TRBV12-3 or TRBV12-4 and TRBJ2-3; 8 bases match TRBD2. The CDR3 extends over 15 amino acids. Trimming removed 3 bases from V and 6 bases from J; junction bases left unmatched: 8. CDR3 sequence: CASSFLAGPGDTQYF. CDR3 sequence (DNA): TGTGCCAGCAGTTTTTTAGCGGGGCCCGGGGATACGCAGTATTTT.

Ten or more counts support this clonotype. V is TRBV2 and J is TRBJ2-7; TRBD1 matches at 7 bases. This CDR3 has 14 amino acids. The V segment lost 6 bases and the J segment 9 bases; nucleotides outside the gene matches: 14. Germline CDR1 reads SNHLY; CDR2 reads FYNNEI. The CDR3 loop reads CASSPGQNQRRQYF. CDR3 coding DNA: TGTGCCAGCAGCCCGGGACAGAACCAGCGCCGGCAGTACTTC.

This clonotype was seen repeatedly, ten times or more. The V gene is TRBV29-1, the J gene TRBJ2-5; 8 positions match TRBD1. The CDR3 is 16 amino acids. With 0 bases clipped from V and 6 bases from J, the junction kept 12 bases outside the gene matches. From germline, CDR1 is SQVTM and CDR2 ANQGSEA. CDR3 protein: CSVEDRTGYIVKTQYF. DNA of the CDR3: TGCAGCGTTGAAGATCGGACAGGGTACATTGTAAAGACCCAGTACTTC.

This clonotype has at least ten counts. The rearrangement joins TRBV5-1 to TRBJ2-1; D might be TRBD1 (6 bases). The V gene's germline CDR1 is SGHRS and CDR2 YFSETQ. The CDR3 is 12 residues long. Trimming stripped 9 bases from V and 11 bases from J, with 18 bases between. The CDR3 here is CATSLVGQKQFF. The DNA of the CDR3 is TGCGCCACCTCCCTGGTAGGACAGAAGCAGTTCTTC.

This clonotype was picked up many times. The chain is built from TRBV3-1 and TRBJ1-6, with 9 bases that match TRBD1. CDR1 is LGHDT, CDR2 YNNKEL, per germline (reference sequence). The CDR3 is 14 residues long. V lost 9 bases, J lost 11 bases, and 11 bases stayed unmatched. The CDR3 bases are TGTGCCAGTGGACAGGGGCACGGAGAGGCACCCCTCCACTTT. Its translation is CASGQGHGEAPLHF. Full variable domain (outside the CDR3, taken from reference TRBV3-1 and TRBJ1-6): DTAVSQTPKYLVTQMGNDKSIKCEQNLGHDTMYWYKQDSKKFLKIMFSYNNKELIINETVPNRFSPKSPDKAHLNLHINSLELGDSAVYFCASGQGHGEAPLHFGNGTRLTVT.

This clonotype appeared many times. V is TRBV5-1 and J is TRBJ2-7; 9 nucleotides match TRBD1. Germline V gene data show CDR1 as SGHRS and CDR2 as YFSETQ. V shed 2 bases and J 2 bases; nucleotides not matched to a gene: 5. This CDR3 spans 15 amino acids. In DNA, the CDR3 is TGCGCCAGCAGCTTAGGACAGGGGAGCGCCTACGAGCAGTACTTC. It codes for CASSLGQGSAYEQYF.

The sample holds many counts of this clonotype. The chain has TRBV7-3 and TRBJ2-1; TRBD2 matches at 7 bases. From germline, CDR1 is SGHTA and CDR2 FQGTGA. CDR3 length: 13 residues. Losses at the gene ends were 7 bases for V and 7 bases for J; bases not matched to a gene: 7. The CDR3: CASTPTGGNEQFF. As DNA, the CDR3 is TGTGCCAGCACCCCGACGGGAGGTAATGAGCAGTTCTTC. Supplemented by reference TRBV7-3 and TRBJ2-1, the full variable domain reads GAGVSQTPSNKVTEKGKYVELRCDPISGHTALYWYRQSLGQGPEFLIYFQGTGAADDSGLPNDRFFAVRPEGSVSTLKIQRTERGDSAVYLCASTPTGGNEQFFGPGTRLTVL.

This clonotype was observed many times. The chain uses TRBV28 and TRBJ1-5; D is undetermined. V shed 3 bases and J shed 1 base, with 7 bases lying between them. CDR3 length: 14 residues. Germline CDR1 is MDHEN and CDR2 is SYDVKM. The CDR3 DNA follows: TGTGCCAGCAGTTTGTGGCAGAGCAATCAGCCCCAGCATTTT. Its protein product is CASSLWQSNQPQHF.

This clonotype was found many times. V gene TRBV20-1 combines with J gene TRBJ2-4; D call uncertain. This CDR3 is 12 amino acids long. Trimming took off 4 bases at V and 0 bases at J, with 4 bases between the two ends. Germline V gene sequence: CDR1 DFQATT, CDR2 SNEGSKA (reference sequence). The DNA of the CDR3 is TGCAGTGCTATGGGAGCCAAAAACATTCAGTACTTC. Amino acids: CSAMGAKNIQYF.

This clonotype was counted at least ten times. This chain joins TRBV28 and TRBJ1-1, with D perhaps TRBD1 (5 bases). The V and J ends lost 2 bases and 10 bases respectively, with 14 bases between them. The germline V gene has CDR1 MDHEN and CDR2 SYDVKM. The CDR3 covers 13 residues. CDR3 sequence reads: CASSLGTMNRAFF. CDR3 sequence (DNA): TGTGCCAGCAGTTTAGGGACGATGAACAGAGCTTTCTTT. Together with reference TRBV28 and TRBJ1-1, the CDR3 gives the full variable domain: DVKVTQSSRYLVKRTGEKVFLECVQDMDHENMFWYRQDPGLGLRLIYFSYDVKMKEKGDIPEGYSVSREKKERFSLILESASTNQTSMYLCASSLGTMNRAFFGQGTRLTVV.

This clonotype was seen ten or more times. The V and J genes are TRBV4-2 and TRBJ2-4, with D possibly matching TRBD2 (7 bases). The CDR3 extends over 21 amino acids. V lost 0 bases to trimming and J lost 8 bases, with 32 bases between them. Germline CDR1 and CDR2: LGHNA and YNFKEQ. The CDR3 DNA follows: TGTGCCAGCAGCCAAGATAAATTCGGTTCCGGGGGGCAGGACCAGTGGGACATTCAGTACTTC. This encodes CASSQDKFGSGGQDQWDIQYF.

Ten or more counts support this clonotype. The chain has TRBV12-3 or TRBV12-4 and TRBJ1-2; 8 nucleotides align to TRBD1. Losses at the gene ends were 6 bases for V and 3 bases for J; bases not matched to a gene: 6. The CDR3 loop spans 14 amino acids. Written as DNA, the CDR3 is TGTGCCAGCAGCGCCCCAGGGGGCTACTATGGCTACACCTTC. Encoded protein: CASSAPGGYYGYTF.

Ten or more counts support this clonotype. The gene calls are TRBV20-1 and TRBJ2-3, with TRBD1 matching 10 bases. Germline V gene lookup returns CDR1 DFQATT and CDR2 SNEGSKA (reference sequence). CDR3 length: 14 residues. Written as DNA, the CDR3 is TGCCTACGATTAACCGGGACAGGGGCAGATACGCAGTATTTT. This codes for CLRLTGTGADTQYF.

This clonotype was seen repeatedly, ten times or more. The rearrangement joins TRBV12-3 or TRBV12-4 to TRBJ1-2; no firm D call. This CDR3 comprises 12 residues. V was clipped by 3 bases and J by 7 bases, with 9 bases between them. The DNA for the CDR3 is TGTGCCAGCAGTTTTCTGGGCGGTGGCTACACCTTC. It translates to CASSFLGGGYTF.

This clonotype was counted at least ten times. The chain couples TRBV5-1 to TRBJ2-3; 7 bases agree with TRBD2. V lost 0 bases to trimming and J lost 1 base; unmatched junction nucleotides: 2. CDR3 length: 15 amino acids. CDR1 is SGHRS, CDR2 YFSETQ, per germline. The CDR3 here is CASSLVAGGTDTQYF. CDR3 DNA: TGCGCCAGCAGCTTGGTTGCGGGGGGCACAGATACGCAGTATTTT.

This clonotype came up many times. V and J are TRBV19 and TRBJ1-1; D unresolved. The CDR3 runs to 16 residues. V lost 7 bases, J lost 5 bases, and 23 bases lay in between. Germline loops: CDR1 LNHDA, CDR2 SQIVND (reference sequence). CDR3 residues: CASKDPPGNLGTEAFF. Written as DNA, the CDR3 is TGTGCCAGTAAAGACCCCCCCGGCAACTTAGGGACTGAAGCTTTCTTT.

The J gene is TRBJ1-4, the V gene TRBV10-1; no firm D call. Germline lookup yields CDR1 WNHNN and CDR2 SYGVQD (reference sequence). This CDR3 is 13 amino acids long. V was pared by 3 bases and J by 10 bases, with 12 bases between. In nucleotides, the CDR3 is TGCGCCAGCAGTGAAGGACGCGAGGGAAAACTGTTTTTT. Its protein is CASSEGREGKLFF.